These 20 T cell receptor beta chains were all obtained from the same sample, sequenced in a study of CD8 T cells in ankylosing spondylitis. TCRdb re-called the 5' RACE reads through MiXCR, storing one row per CDR3 protein. Of some 95,000 distinct CDR3 sequences in the sample, just under 9% were seen once. The sequenced sample was blood, either unsorted or a sorted T cell fraction (not recorded which). These receptor sequences come from a male donor with ankylosing spondylitis or in good health (not recorded which).

This clonotype appeared many times. The CDR3 here is CSADLAGVNQETQYF. For the CDR3, the DNA is TGCAGTGCGGACCTAGCGGGGGTAAACCAAGAGACCCAGTACTTC. The rearrangement joins TRBV20-1 to TRBJ2-5, with 10 bases that match TRBD2. The V and J ends lost 6 bases and 0 bases, in that order; junction bases with no gene match: 7. Germline CDR1 is DFQATT and CDR2 is SNEGSKA (reference sequence). This CDR3 comprises 15 residues.

There are many counts of this clonotype. The chain joins TRBV5-1 to TRBJ2-3, with 7 positions matching TRBD1. The CDR3 has 14 amino acids. The junction had 8 bases not matched to a gene; V was cut back by 4 bases and J by 6 bases. Germline V gives CDR1 SGHRS, CDR2 YFSETQ. CDR3 amino acids: CASSPGQALDTQYF. The CDR3, as DNA: TGCGCCAGCAGCCCCGGACAGGCGTTGGATACGCAGTATTTT.

The chain carries TRBV6-4 and TRBJ2-2, with D perhaps TRBD1 (5 bases). Trimming left V 2 bases short and J 3 bases short, with 7 bases between. Germline-derived CDR1 and CDR2 are MRHNA and SNTAGT. CDR3 length: 14 amino acids. Written as DNA, the CDR3 is TGTGCCAGCAGTGACGACAGTTACACCGGGGAGCTGTTTTTT. Its protein product is CASSDDSYTGELFF.

This sequence joins TRBV21-1 and TRBJ2-1. TRBV21-1 is recorded as a pseudogene. The CDR3 loop spans 16 amino acids. DNA for the CDR3: TGTGCCGGCAGCGGGGTTAGCCAGAGCTCCTACAATGAGCAGTTCTTC. Translated: CAGSGVSQSSYNEQFF.

V gene TRBV4-2 combines with J gene TRBJ2-3, with D possibly being TRBD2 (5 bases). Germline V gene data show CDR1 as LGHNA and CDR2 as YNFKEQ. V was trimmed by 4 bases and J by 4 bases, leaving 12 bases between them. The CDR3 has 14 amino acids. The CDR3 region is CASSPGLRSDTQYF. CDR3 DNA: TGTGCCAGCAGCCCCGGACTCCGCTCAGATACGCAGTATTTT.

Turning to this clonotype: A much larger clone lies a single base off, so this may be a read error. The chain employs TRBV27 and TRBJ2-7; TRBD1 matches at 7 bases. The length of the CDR3 is 14 residues. Germline loops: CDR1 MNHEY, CDR2 SMNVEV (reference sequence). CDR3 region: CVSSFGTANYEQYF. In DNA, the CDR3 is TGTGTCAGCAGTTTCGGGACAGCCAACTACGAGCAGTACTTC.

This clonotype was picked up many times. The rearrangement joins TRBV29-1 to TRBJ2-1, with D tentatively TRBD2 (7 bases). The germline CDR1 and CDR2 sequences are SQVTM and ANQGSEA. The V gene lost 0 bases and the J gene lost 0 bases, with 12 bases spanning the gap. The CDR3 is 16 amino acids. The CDR3 nucleotides are TGCAGCGTTGAAGACGGGGGGCTACGCTCCTACAATGAGCAGTTCTTC. It is translated as CSVEDGGLRSYNEQFF.

This clonotype was seen ten or more times. The chain employs TRBV5-1 and TRBJ2-2, with 8 bases fitting TRBD2. V dropped 1 base and J dropped 3; count of bases not matched to a gene: 5. Germline V gives CDR1 SGHRS, CDR2 YFSETQ. CDR3 length equals 16 residues. The CDR3 loop reads CASSLQRGGDTGELFF. The CDR3 coding sequence is TGCGCCAGCAGCTTGCAACGGGGGGGCGACACCGGGGAGCTGTTTTTT. Variable domain in full (rest from reference TRBV5-1 and TRBJ2-2): KAGVTQTPRYLIKTRGQQVTLSCSPISGHRSVSWYQQTPGQGLQFLFEYFSETQRNKGNFPGRFSGRQFSNSRSEMNVSTLELGDSALYLCASSLQRGGDTGELFFGEGSRLTVL.

Note on this clonotype: A much larger clone lies one base from this, so it may be a read error. This chain connects TRBV30 to TRBJ2-7; the D gene could be TRBD1 or TRBD2 (5 bases each). Trimming pared 3 bases from V and 5 bases from J, leaving 20 bases between. This CDR3 comprises 15 residues. Germline V gives CDR1 GTSNPN, CDR2 SVGIG (reference sequence). CDR3 nucleotide sequence: TGTGCCTGGAGACTGGCCCGGGGCCCCCTCCACGAGCAGTACTTC. It specifies CAWRLARGPLHEQYF.

This clonotype was picked up a small number of times. The chain has TRBV11-3 and TRBJ2-3, with 8 positions matching TRBD2. Unmatched junction bases numbered 3, after V lost 3 bases and J lost 7 bases. This CDR3 has 13 residues. Per germline, CDR1 SGHNT and CDR2 YENEEA. This CDR3 reads CASSFGGRYTQYF. CDR3 nucleotides: TGTGCCAGCAGCTTTGGCGGGAGGTATACGCAGTATTTT.

This clonotype appeared many times. This rearrangement joins TRBV5-1 to TRBJ2-2, with D perhaps matching TRBD1 or TRBD2 (5 bases each). The V gene lost 5 bases and the J gene lost 0 bases, with 11 bases spanning the gap. Germline values: CDR1 SGHRS, CDR2 YFSETQ. CDR3 length equals 15 residues. This CDR3 is CASRRGLANTGELFF. The DNA of the CDR3 is TGCGCCAGCAGGAGGGGTCTCGCGAACACCGGGGAGCTGTTTTTT.

This clonotype was counted only a few times. This chain connects TRBV10-2 to TRBJ2-7; a weak D match, TRBD2 (6 bases). The CDR3 runs to 15 residues. Trimming shortened V by 3 bases and J by 0 bases, and 12 bases separated the two germline ends. Looked up from germline, CDR1 is WSHSY and CDR2 is SAAADI. CDR3 sequence reads: CASSDRDWASYEQYF. The DNA for the CDR3 is TGCGCCAGCAGTGACCGGGACTGGGCCTCCTACGAGCAGTACTTC.

This rearrangement joins TRBV28 to TRBJ2-7; TRBD1 matches at 9 bases. Germline CDR1 reads MDHEN; CDR2 reads SYDVKM. The CDR3 is made up of 13 amino acids. Trimming removed 6 bases from V and 7 bases from J; junction bases left unmatched: 7. CDR3: CASSRGQGEEQYF. The CDR3 coding sequence is TGTGCCAGCAGCCGGGGACAGGGTGAGGAGCAGTACTTC.

This clonotype has a handful of counts. V is TRBV11-2 and J is TRBJ2-1; 9 bases fit TRBD2. V lost 5 bases and J lost 0; bases outside the gene matches: 11. The germline gives CDR1 SGHAT, CDR2 FQNNGV. The CDR3 runs to 18 residues. The chain's CDR3 is CASSHRVQRGDSYNEQFF. The CDR3 nucleotides are TGTGCCAGCAGCCACCGAGTCCAGCGGGGGGACTCCTACAATGAGCAGTTCTTC.

Remarks on this clonotype: It may be a read error: a sequence one base away is much more abundant. The J gene is TRBJ2-1, the V gene TRBV5-1; D may correspond to TRBD1 or TRBD2 (5 bases each). In germline, CDR1 is SGHRS, CDR2 YFSETQ. The CDR3 is made up of 19 amino acids. V was clipped by 3 bases and J by 1 base, with 23 bases between them. Here the CDR3 DNA reads TGCGCCAGCAGCTCGAACCCTACCGGGACGGCGATATCCTACAATGAGCAGTTCTTC. Translating gives CASSSNPTGTAISYNEQFF.

This clonotype was seen many times. This chain connects TRBV28 to TRBJ1-5; 10 bases agree with TRBD1. The CDR3 spans 16 residues. Losses at the gene ends were 5 bases for V and 2 bases for J; bases not matched to a gene: 6. Germline CDR1 and CDR2: MDHEN and SYDVKM. CDR3 sequence: CASSPGTGAGNQPQHF. The CDR3 DNA reads as TGTGCCAGCAGTCCCGGGACAGGGGCTGGCAATCAGCCCCAGCATTTT. Combining the CDR3 with reference TRBV28 and TRBJ1-5 gives the whole variable domain DVKVTQSSRYLVKRTGEKVFLECVQDMDHENMFWYRQDPGLGLRLIYFSYDVKMKEKGDIPEGYSVSREKKERFSLILESASTNQTSMYLCASSPGTGAGNQPQHFGDGTRLSIL.

V and J are TRBV5-1 and TRBJ2-5; 8 bases match TRBD2. V shed 1 base, J shed 5 bases, and the junction held 4 bases outside the gene matches. Germline V gives CDR1 SGHRS, CDR2 YFSETQ. There are 14 residues in the CDR3. The CDR3 nucleotides are TGCGCCAGCAGCTTGATGGCGGGGGGTGAGACCCAGTACTTC. Residues: CASSLMAGGETQYF.

This clonotype has ten or more counts. The chain is built from TRBV28 and TRBJ2-3; no clear D. Germline V lookup: CDR1 MDHEN, CDR2 SYDVKM. V was pared by 2 bases and J by 0 bases, with 9 bases between. The CDR3 runs 15 residues. CDR3 residues: CASSLAALSTDTQYF. CDR3 nucleotides: TGTGCCAGCAGTTTAGCTGCCCTTAGCACAGATACGCAGTATTTT.

This clonotype showed up just a few times. This chain joins TRBV18 and TRBJ1-2, with 7 positions matching TRBD1. The CDR3 has 13 residues. Germline V gene sequence: CDR1 KGHSH, CDR2 LQKENI. Losses at the gene ends were 4 bases for V and 6 bases for J; bases not matched to a gene: 5. The CDR3 sequence is CASSLRQGNGYTF. Here the CDR3 DNA reads TGTGCCAGCTCACTTCGACAGGGAAATGGCTACACCTTC.

This clonotype was recorded at least ten times. V is TRBV7-8 and J is TRBJ2-7, with D uncertain. Trimming took off 1 base at V and 7 bases at J, with 11 bases between the two ends. The CDR3 covers 13 residues. Germline assignment: CDR1 SGHVS and CDR2 FQNEAQ. The CDR3 nucleotides read TGTGCCAGCAGCTTAGGCACACGACGGGAGCAGTACTTC. It codes for CASSLGTRREQYF.